This TCR beta chain was captured by sequencing in a study of blood T cell repertoires in COVID-19. At the level of the study: PBMCs, B-cell-depleted T cells, or T cells were the source of the cDNA or gDNA that made up the material.

Assay: immunoSEQ multiplex PCR; the TCRdb copy retains only in-frame clones and omits some. Altogether roughly 77,000 clones are present, over 70% being singletons, with the ten largest covering about a tenth. CDR3 length equals 14 residues. Germline CDR1 SGDLS, CDR2 YYNGEE. V lost 1 base and J lost 3, with 8 bases in between. The sequence was obtained from a human donor in a cohort sampled during active COVID-19. The sample was peripheral blood. The V call is TRBV9, the J call TRBJ2-1, with D perhaps TRBD2 (5 bases). The CDR3 sequence is CASSVWTDYNEQFF. CDR3 nucleotides: TGTGCCAGCAGCGTATGGACTGACTACAATGAGCAGTTCTTC.